This section outlines one T cell receptor (beta chain) sequence together with its context. This CDR3 region has 17 residues. Germline CDR1 and CDR2: MNHNY and SVGAGI (reference sequence). The ends were cut back, 5 bases at V and 2 bases at J, with 22 bases in the middle. Only in-frame clones appear in the TCRdb table, and some are missing; sequencing was by immunoSEQ multiplex PCR. The repertoire consists of 40,000 to 65,000 clones, with 86% occurring once and the leading ten covering 12%. This specimen belongs to a study of blood T cell repertoires in COVID-19. Study at large: Sites in the United States, Italy and Spain provided acute and convalescent COVID-19 samples. The cDNA or gDNA used as material had been derived from T cells, B-cell-depleted T cells, or PBMCs.

The sample consisted of peripheral blood. The receptor was isolated from a man between 65 and 79 years old with active COVID-19. The V call is TRBV6-6, the J call TRBJ2-7; maybe TRBD1 (6 bases). The CDR3 DNA reads as TGTGCCAGCAGTCCAGACGTCGACAGGCGACTCACCTACGAGCAGTACTTC. It is translated as CASSPDVDRRLTYEQYF.